This T cell receptor (beta chain) was sequenced in a study of blood T cell repertoires in COVID-19. Study background: Samples representing acute and convalescent COVID-19 were sourced from the United States, Italy and Spain. PBMCs, B-cell-depleted T cells, or T cells provided the cDNA or gDNA that made up the material.

Per the original methods: Amplification from reference gene primers served as the basis for estimated nucleated cell counts. Generated by immunoSEQ multiplex PCR, the TCRdb table keeps only in-frame clones and is missing some. The D gene and trimming were derived from the DNA, and the V and J assignments and clone size from that table. Here the sample spans 59,000 or so clones, over 65% being singletons. Many counts were recorded for this clone. Sequenced material: peripheral blood. This receptor was taken from a human donor in a cohort sampled during active COVID-19.

The chain's CDR3 is CASSPRGRGFTDTQYF. As DNA, the CDR3 is TGTGCCAGCAGTCCCCGCGGGCGGGGGTTCACAGATACGCAGTATTTT. The chain recombines TRBV6-2 or TRBV6-3 with TRBJ2-3, with TRBD2 matching over 7 bases. Germline V CDR1 and CDR2: MNHEY, SVGEGT. V lost 5 bases, J lost 2 bases, and 10 bases stayed unmatched. The CDR3 spans 16 residues.